The clone carrying this TCR beta chain was counted many times. This entry is derived from a study of CD8+CD57+ T cells in acquired aplastic anemia. CDR1 and CDR2 from the germline V gene are DFQATT and SNEGSKA (reference sequence). The CDR3 consists of 15 residues. Trimming took 4 bases from V and 6 from J; bases not matched to a gene: 13. The template for TCR beta VDJ and CDR3 sequence profiling was genomic DNA. Using its own MiXCR run on the reads, TCRdb lists one record per CDR3 protein. The sample lists some 220,000 distinct CDR3 sequences; almost 35% were seen once. Material: sorted CD4+, CD8+, or CD8+CD57+ T cells (not recorded which) from PBMCs. The receptor comes from a human donor in good health, serving as a control. The chain employs TRBV20-1 and TRBJ2-7; 9 bases agree with TRBD1. This CDR3 reads CSATNPRTGDLEQYF. CDR3 coding DNA: TGCAGTGCTACTAACCCCAGGACAGGGGATCTCGAGCAGTACTTC.